This T cell receptor beta chain was documented in a study of T cells after yellow fever vaccination. The CDR3 contains 14 residues. Germline loops: CDR1 SGDLS, CDR2 YYNGEE. Trimming shortened V by 0 bases and J by 3 bases, and 10 bases separated the two germline ends. Universal primer sites and UMIs were introduced during 5'RACE template-switching synthesis of TCR cDNA. TCRdb re-analysed the 5' RACE reads in MiXCR, keeping a single row per CDR3 protein. The sample records some 600,000 distinct CDR3 sequences, about 12% being singletons. As for this clonotype: The antigen remains unidentified.

Study observations and caveats: Reappearance after the booster was seen for most primary-vaccination clones, at 95% to 97% CD4 and around 90% CD8.

The sequence came from a man aged 30 to 39 who received the YFV17D yellow fever vaccine. The chain combines TRBV9 with TRBJ2-7; possible D gene TRBD1, 5 bases. This sample comprised PBMCs, obtained on the day of the yellow fever booster vaccination. Here the CDR3 reads CASSVGGRNYEQYF. CDR3 sequence (DNA): TGTGCCAGCAGCGTAGGGGGCAGAAACTACGAGCAGTACTTC.